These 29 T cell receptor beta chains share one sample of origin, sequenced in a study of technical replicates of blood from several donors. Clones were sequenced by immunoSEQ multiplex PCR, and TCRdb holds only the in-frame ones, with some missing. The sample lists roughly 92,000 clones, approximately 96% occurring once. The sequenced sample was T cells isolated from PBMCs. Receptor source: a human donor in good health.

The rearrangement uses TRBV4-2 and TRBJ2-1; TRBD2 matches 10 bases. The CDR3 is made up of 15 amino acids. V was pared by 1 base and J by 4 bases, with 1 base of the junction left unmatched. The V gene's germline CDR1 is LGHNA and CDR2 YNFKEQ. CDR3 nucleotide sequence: TGTGCCAGCAGCCAAGCACTAGCGGGATACAATGAGCAGTTCTTC. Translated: CASSQALAGYNEQFF.

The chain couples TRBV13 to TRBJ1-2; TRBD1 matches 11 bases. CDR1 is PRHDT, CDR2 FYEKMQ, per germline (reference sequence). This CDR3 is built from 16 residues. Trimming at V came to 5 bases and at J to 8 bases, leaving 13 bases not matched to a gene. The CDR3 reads CASSRFPGQGVEGYTF. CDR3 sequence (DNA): TGTGCCAGCAGCCGATTTCCGGGACAGGGGGTGGAAGGCTACACCTTC.

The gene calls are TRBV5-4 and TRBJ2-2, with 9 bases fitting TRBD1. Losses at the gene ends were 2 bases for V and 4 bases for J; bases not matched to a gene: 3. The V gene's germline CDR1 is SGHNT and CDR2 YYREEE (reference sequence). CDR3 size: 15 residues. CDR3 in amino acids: CASSFGQGLTGELFF. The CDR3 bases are TGTGCCAGCAGCTTCGGACAGGGGCTCACCGGGGAGCTGTTTTTT.

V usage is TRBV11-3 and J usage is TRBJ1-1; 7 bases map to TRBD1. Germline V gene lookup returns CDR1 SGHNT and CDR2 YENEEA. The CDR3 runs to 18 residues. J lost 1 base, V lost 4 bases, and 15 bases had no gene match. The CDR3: CASSSRRQGVGRNTEAFF. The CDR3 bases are TGTGCCAGCAGCTCTCGGCGACAGGGAGTTGGCAGGAACACTGAAGCTTTCTTT.

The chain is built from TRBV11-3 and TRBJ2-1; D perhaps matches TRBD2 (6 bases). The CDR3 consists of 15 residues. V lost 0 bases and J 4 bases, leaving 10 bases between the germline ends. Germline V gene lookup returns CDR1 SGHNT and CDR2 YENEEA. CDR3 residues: CASSLDPSAYNEQFF. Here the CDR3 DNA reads TGTGCCAGCAGCTTAGACCCTAGCGCTTACAATGAGCAGTTCTTC.

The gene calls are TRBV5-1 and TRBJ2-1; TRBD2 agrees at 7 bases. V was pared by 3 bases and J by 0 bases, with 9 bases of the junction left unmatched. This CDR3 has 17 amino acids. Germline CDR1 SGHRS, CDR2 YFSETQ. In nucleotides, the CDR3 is TGCGCCAGCAGCTCTAATGTCCTAGCGGCCTCCTACAATGAGCAGTTCTTC. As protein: CASSSNVLAASYNEQFF.

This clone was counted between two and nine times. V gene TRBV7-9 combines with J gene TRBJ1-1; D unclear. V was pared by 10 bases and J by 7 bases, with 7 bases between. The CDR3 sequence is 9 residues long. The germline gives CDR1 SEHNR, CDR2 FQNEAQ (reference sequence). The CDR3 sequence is CAIELEAFF. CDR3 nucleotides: TGTGCCATCGAGCTTGAAGCTTTCTTT.

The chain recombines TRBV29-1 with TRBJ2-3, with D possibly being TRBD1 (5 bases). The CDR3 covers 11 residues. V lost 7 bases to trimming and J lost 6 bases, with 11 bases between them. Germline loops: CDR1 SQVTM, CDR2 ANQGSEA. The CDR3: CSAQGLDTQYF. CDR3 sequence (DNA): TGCAGCGCGCAGGGCCTGGATACGCAGTATTTT.

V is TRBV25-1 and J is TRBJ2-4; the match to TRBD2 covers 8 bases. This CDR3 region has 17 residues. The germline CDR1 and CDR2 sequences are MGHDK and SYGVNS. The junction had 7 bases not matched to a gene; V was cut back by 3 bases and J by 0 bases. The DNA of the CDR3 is TGTGCCAGCAGTGACAATAGCGGGATTCCAGCCAAAAACATTCAGTACTTC. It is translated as CASSDNSGIPAKNIQYF.

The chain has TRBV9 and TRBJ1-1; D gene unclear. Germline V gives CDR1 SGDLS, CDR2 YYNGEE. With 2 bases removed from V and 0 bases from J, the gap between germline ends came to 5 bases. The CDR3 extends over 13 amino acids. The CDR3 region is CASSVQVNTEAFF. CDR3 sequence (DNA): TGTGCCAGCAGCGTCCAGGTGAACACTGAAGCTTTCTTT.

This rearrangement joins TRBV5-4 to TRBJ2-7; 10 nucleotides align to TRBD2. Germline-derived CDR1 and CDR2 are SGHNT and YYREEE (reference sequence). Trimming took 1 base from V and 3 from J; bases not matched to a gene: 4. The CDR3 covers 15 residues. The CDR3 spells CASSLLAGAVYEQYF. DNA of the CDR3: TGTGCCAGCAGCTTGCTAGCGGGAGCCGTCTACGAGCAGTACTTC.

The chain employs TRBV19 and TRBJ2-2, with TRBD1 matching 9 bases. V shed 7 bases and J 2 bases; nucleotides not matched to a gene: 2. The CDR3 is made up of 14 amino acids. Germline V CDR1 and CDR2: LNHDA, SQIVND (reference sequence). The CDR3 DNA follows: TGTGCCAGTAAGGGACAGGGAAACACCGGGGAGCTGTTTTTT. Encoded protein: CASKGQGNTGELFF.

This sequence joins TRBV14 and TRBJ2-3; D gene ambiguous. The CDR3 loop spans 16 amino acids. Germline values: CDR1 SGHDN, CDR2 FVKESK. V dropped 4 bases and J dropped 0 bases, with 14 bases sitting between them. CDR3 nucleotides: TGTGCCAGCAGCCCTTTTGAGCGAGAAAGCACAGATACGCAGTATTTT. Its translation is CASSPFERESTDTQYF.

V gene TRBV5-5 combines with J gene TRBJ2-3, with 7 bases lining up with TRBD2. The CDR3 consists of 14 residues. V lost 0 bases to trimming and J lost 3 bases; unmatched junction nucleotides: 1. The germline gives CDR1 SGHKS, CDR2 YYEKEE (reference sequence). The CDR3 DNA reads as TGTGCCAGCAGCTTGGTGCGGGGGACAGATACGCAGTATTTT. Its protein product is CASSLVRGTDTQYF.

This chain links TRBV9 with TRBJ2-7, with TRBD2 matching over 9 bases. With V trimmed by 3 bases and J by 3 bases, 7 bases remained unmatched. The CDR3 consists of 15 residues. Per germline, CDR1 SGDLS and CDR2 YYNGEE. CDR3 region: CASSEFSGSVYEQYF. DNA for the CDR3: TGTGCCAGCAGCGAATTTAGCGGGAGTGTCTACGAGCAGTACTTC.

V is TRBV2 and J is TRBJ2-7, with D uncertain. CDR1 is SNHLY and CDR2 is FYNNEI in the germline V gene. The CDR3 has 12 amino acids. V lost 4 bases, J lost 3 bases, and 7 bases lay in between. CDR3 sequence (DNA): TGTGCCAGCAGTGTACTACTCTACGAGCAGTACTTC. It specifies CASSVLLYEQYF.

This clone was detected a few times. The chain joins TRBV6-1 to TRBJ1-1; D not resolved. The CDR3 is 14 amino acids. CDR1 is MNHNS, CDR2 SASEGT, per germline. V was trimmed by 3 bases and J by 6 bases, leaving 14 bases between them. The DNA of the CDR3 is TGTGCCAGCAGTGATTTCGGGAAAAAGGCTGAAGCTTTCTTT. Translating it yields CASSDFGKKAEAFF.

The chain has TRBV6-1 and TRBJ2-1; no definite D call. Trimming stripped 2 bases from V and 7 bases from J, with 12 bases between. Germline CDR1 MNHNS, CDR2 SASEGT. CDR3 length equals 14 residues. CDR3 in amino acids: CASSELGSLNEQFF. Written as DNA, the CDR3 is TGTGCCAGCAGTGAACTTGGTAGCTTAAATGAGCAGTTCTTC.

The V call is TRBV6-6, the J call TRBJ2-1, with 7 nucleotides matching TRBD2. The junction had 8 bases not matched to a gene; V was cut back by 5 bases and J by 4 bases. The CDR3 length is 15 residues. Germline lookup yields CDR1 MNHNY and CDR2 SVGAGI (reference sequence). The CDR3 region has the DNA TGTGCCAGCAGTCCCCGCAGCGGGAAGTACAATGAGCAGTTCTTC. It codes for CASSPRSGKYNEQFF.

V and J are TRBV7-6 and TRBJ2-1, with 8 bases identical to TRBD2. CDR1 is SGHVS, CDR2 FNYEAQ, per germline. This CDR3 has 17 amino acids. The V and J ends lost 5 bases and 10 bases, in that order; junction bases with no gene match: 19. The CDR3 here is CASSPDWRGADTREQFF. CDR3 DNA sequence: TGTGCCAGCAGCCCAGACTGGCGGGGGGCTGACACCAGGGAGCAGTTCTTC.

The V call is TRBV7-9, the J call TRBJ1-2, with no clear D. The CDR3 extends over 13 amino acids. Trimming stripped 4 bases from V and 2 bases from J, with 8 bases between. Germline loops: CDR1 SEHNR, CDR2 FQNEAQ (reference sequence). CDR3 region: CASSSGRNYGYTF. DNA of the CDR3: TGTGCCAGCAGCTCGGGGAGGAACTATGGCTACACCTTC.

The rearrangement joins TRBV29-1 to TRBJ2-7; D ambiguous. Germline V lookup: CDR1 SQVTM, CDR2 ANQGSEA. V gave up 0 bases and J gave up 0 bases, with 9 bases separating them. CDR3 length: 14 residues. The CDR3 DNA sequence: TGCAGCGTTGAAGATGGGTGGAGCTCCTACGAGCAGTACTTC. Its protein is CSVEDGWSSYEQYF.

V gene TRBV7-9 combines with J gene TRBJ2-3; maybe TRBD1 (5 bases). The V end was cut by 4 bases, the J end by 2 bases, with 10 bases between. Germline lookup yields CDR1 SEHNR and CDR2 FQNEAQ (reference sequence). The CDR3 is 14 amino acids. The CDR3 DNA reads TGTGCCAGCAGCTCTACAGGATTCACAGATACGCAGTATTTT. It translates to CASSSTGFTDTQYF.

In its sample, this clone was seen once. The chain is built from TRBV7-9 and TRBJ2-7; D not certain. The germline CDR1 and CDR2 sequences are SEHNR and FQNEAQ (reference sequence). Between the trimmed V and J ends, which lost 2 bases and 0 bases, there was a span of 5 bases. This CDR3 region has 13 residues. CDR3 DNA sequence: TGTGCCAGCAGCTTATGGGCCTCCTACGAGCAGTACTTC. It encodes CASSLWASYEQYF.

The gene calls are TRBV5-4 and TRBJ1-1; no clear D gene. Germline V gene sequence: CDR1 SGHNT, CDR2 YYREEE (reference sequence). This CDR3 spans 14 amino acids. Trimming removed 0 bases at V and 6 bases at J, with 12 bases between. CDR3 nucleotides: TGTGCCAGCAGCTTGGTCGGGGAGTTAGCTGAAGCTTTCTTT. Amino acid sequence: CASSLVGELAEAFF. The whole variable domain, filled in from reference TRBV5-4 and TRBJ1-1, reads ETGVTQSPTHLIKTRGQQVTLRCSSQSGHNTVSWYQQALGQGPQFIFQYYREEENGRGNFPPRFSGLQFPNYSSELNVNALELDDSALYLCASSLVGELAEAFFGQGTRLTVV.

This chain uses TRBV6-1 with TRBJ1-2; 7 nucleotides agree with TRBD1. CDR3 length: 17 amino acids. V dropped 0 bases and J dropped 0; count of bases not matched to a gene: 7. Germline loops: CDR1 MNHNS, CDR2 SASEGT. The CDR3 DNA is TGTGCCAGCAGTGAAGCCTTTACAGGGGCCGCTAACTATGGCTACACCTTC. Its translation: CASSEAFTGAANYGYTF.

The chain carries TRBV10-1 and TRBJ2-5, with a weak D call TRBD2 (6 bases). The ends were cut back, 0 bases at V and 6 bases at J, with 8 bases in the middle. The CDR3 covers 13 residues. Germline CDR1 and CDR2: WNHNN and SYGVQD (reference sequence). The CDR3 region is CASSESSGQTQYF. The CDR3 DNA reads TGCGCCAGCAGTGAGTCGAGCGGGCAGACCCAGTACTTC.

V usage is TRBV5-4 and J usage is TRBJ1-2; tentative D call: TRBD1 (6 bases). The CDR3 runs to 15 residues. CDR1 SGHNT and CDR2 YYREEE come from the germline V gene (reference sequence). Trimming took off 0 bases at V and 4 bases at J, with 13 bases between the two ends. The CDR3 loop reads CASSLGTTGPYGYTF. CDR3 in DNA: TGTGCCAGCAGCTTGGGGACGACAGGACCCTATGGCTACACCTTC.

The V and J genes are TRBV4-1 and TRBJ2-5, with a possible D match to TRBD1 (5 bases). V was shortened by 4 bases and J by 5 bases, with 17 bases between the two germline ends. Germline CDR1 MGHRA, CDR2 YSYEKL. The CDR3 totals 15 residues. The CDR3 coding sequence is TGCGCCAGCAGCCGCCTCGCGGACATATTGGAGACCCAGTACTTC. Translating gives CASSRLADILETQYF.